This TCR beta chain was obtained from a study of follicular helper T cells after annual influenza vaccination. This clone was seen only once. The time point denotes: 2014-2015 season, 7 days after vaccination. The length of the CDR3 is 15 residues. Germline V gene sequence: CDR1 MNHNY, CDR2 SVGAGI (reference sequence). With 0 bases removed from V and 10 bases from J, the gap between germline ends came to 16 bases. Sequencing was performed with immunoSEQ multiplex PCR; in TCRdb, only in-frame clones are kept and a portion is missing. The profile shows 6,000 to 9,500 clones, roughly 83% of them singletons.

The chain combines TRBV6-6 with TRBJ2-1; the D is unclear. The source was CXCR5+ CD38- circulating T follicular helper cells from blood, collected 7 days after influenza vaccination. Indicated subset: circulating Tfh, non-naive CD4+CXCR5+PD-1+ (ICOS+CD38+ or ICOS-CD38-). This receptor was obtained from an adult who received the influenza vaccine. The CDR3 here is CASSYSWSGDEEQFF. CDR3 sequence (DNA): TGTGCCAGCAGTTACTCGTGGTCCGGTGACGAGGAGCAGTTCTTC.